This T cell receptor beta chain was sequenced for a study of blood T cell repertoires in COVID-19. In the study overall: COVID-19 samples from acute and convalescent phases originated in the United States, Italy and Spain. PBMCs, B-cell-depleted T cells, or T cells provided the cDNA or gDNA that made up the material.

TCRdb's copy holds only in-frame clones and misses some; the assay was immunoSEQ multiplex PCR. This table holds 150,000 to 200,000 clones, 83% found once. The trim removed 5 bases at V and 4 bases at J, leaving 3 bases unmatched. The CDR3 is made up of 13 amino acids. Germline V CDR1 and CDR2: SGHTA, FQGNSA. Sequenced material: peripheral blood. This sequence joins TRBV7-2 and TRBJ1-2; 8 bases map to TRBD1. The TCR sequence derives from a human donor in a cohort sampled during active COVID-19. The CDR3 loop is CASSDRGFYGYTF. Written as DNA, the CDR3 is TGTGCCAGCAGCGACAGGGGATTCTATGGCTACACCTTC. The complete variable domain, with remaining parts taken from reference TRBV7-2 and TRBJ1-2, reads GAGVSQSPSNKVTEKGKDVELRCDPISGHTALYWYRQSLGQGLEFLIYFQGNSAPDKSGLPSDRFSAERTGGSVSTLTIQRTQQEDSAVYLCASSDRGFYGYTFGSGTRLTVV.